Shown below are 29 T cell receptor beta chains from a single sample sequenced in a study of neurological immune-mediated disorders. TCRdb reanalysed the 5' RACE reads using MiXCR and keeps one entry per CDR3 protein. The sample lists about 45,000 distinct CDR3 sequences, approximately 15% occurring once. Time point described: longitudinal time-point 3. Sequencing used PBMCs. The receptors here all came from a man aged 30 to 39 in good health.

At least ten counts were recorded for this clonotype. The chain combines TRBV5-1 with TRBJ2-2; D gene uncertain. This CDR3 has 15 amino acids. CDR1 is SGHRS, CDR2 YFSETQ, per germline. V lost 0 bases and J 4 bases, leaving 10 bases between the germline ends. For the CDR3, the DNA is TGCGCCAGCAGCTTGGGTGGTTTTGGCACCGGGGAGCTGTTTTTT. Translated, it gives CASSLGGFGTGELFF.

There are many counts of this clonotype. The chain combines TRBV7-9 with TRBJ2-5, with a possible D match to TRBD2 (5 bases). V was cut by 5 bases and J by 3 bases, with 19 bases left in between. Germline CDR1 and CDR2: SEHNR and FQNEAQ (reference sequence). The CDR3 is made up of 16 amino acids. CDR3 protein: CASSRKMSTTEETQYF. In DNA form, the CDR3 reads TGTGCCAGCAGCCGCAAGATGTCGACTACTGAAGAGACCCAGTACTTC. Full variable domain (rest looked up from reference TRBV7-9 and TRBJ2-5): DTGVSQNPRHKITKRGQNVTFRCDPISEHNRLYWYRQTLGQGPEFLTYFQNEAQLEKSRLLSDRFSAERPKGSFSTLEIQRTEQGDSAMYLCASSRKMSTTEETQYFGPGTRLLVL.

This clonotype was detected ten times or more. CDR3 in DNA: TGTGCCAGCAGCGTCAGGGGGCTCGGTCAGCCCCAGCATTTT. Protein: CASSVRGLGQPQHF. The J gene is TRBJ1-5, the V gene TRBV28; 8 nucleotides match TRBD1. After removal of 6 bases from V and 6 bases from J, the junction contained 7 bases not matched to a gene. The CDR3 spans 14 residues. Germline assignment: CDR1 MDHEN and CDR2 SYDVKM.

This clonotype was seen ten or more times. This chain uses TRBV28 with TRBJ2-3; 10 bases align to TRBD2. With 8 bases clipped from V and 9 bases from J, the junction kept 14 bases outside the gene matches. Germline values: CDR1 MDHEN, CDR2 SYDVKM. This CDR3 is built from 15 residues. DNA of the CDR3: TGTGCCAGCGATTGGAGCGGGAGGGCCGGGTCCACGCAGTATTTT. It codes for CASDWSGRAGSTQYF.

This clonotype was seen at least ten times. The chain carries TRBV4-2 and TRBJ2-1, with 8 bases identical to TRBD2. This CDR3 comprises 15 residues. Trimming removed 0 bases from V and 8 bases from J; junction bases left unmatched: 6. Per germline, CDR1 LGHNA and CDR2 YNFKEQ. The CDR3: CASSQEGTRGYEQFF. The CDR3 nucleotides read TGTGCCAGCAGCCAAGAGGGGACTAGGGGCTATGAGCAGTTCTTC.

The chain recombines TRBV27 with TRBJ2-3, with 11 bases matching TRBD2. The CDR3 consists of 16 residues. V gave up 1 base and J gave up 8 bases; unmatched junction bases: 8. CDR1 is MNHEY and CDR2 is SMNVEV in the germline V gene (reference sequence). The CDR3 sequence is CASSLYLAGGKGTQYF. The CDR3 DNA sequence: TGTGCCAGCAGTTTATACCTAGCGGGAGGTAAAGGTACGCAGTATTTT.

This clonotype was counted many times. The J gene is TRBJ1-1, the V gene TRBV3-1; D gene ambiguous. Germline CDR1 LGHDT, CDR2 YNNKEL (reference sequence). V was shortened by 7 bases and J by 0 bases, with 6 bases between the two germline ends. CDR3 size: 12 residues. The CDR3 region is CASTAMNTEAFF. CDR3 coding DNA: TGTGCCAGCACCGCAATGAACACTGAAGCTTTCTTT.

The table lists this clonotype with many counts. V gene TRBV11-2 combines with J gene TRBJ2-2, with 12 bases lining up with TRBD2. CDR3 size: 17 residues. J gave up 7 bases and V 6 bases, and 12 bases lay outside the gene matches. Germline CDR1 SGHAT, CDR2 FQNNGV. CDR3 loop: CASRARSSGRAGGELFF. In nucleotides, the CDR3 is TGTGCCAGCAGGGCGAGGTCTAGCGGGAGGGCTGGCGGGGAGCTGTTTTTT.

In its sample, this clonotype was seen many times. The genes are TRBV7-9 and TRBJ1-5; weak D call: TRBD1 (5 bases). V dropped 5 bases and J dropped 9 bases, with 14 bases sitting between them. This CDR3 is 13 amino acids long. Germline V CDR1 and CDR2: SEHNR, FQNEAQ (reference sequence). As DNA, the CDR3 is TGTGCCAGCAGCCCGACGGATACAGGGCCCCAGCATTTT. Its protein product is CASSPTDTGPQHF. Complete variable domain (other parts from reference TRBV7-9 and TRBJ1-5): DTGVSQNPRHKITKRGQNVTFRCDPISEHNRLYWYRQTLGQGPEFLTYFQNEAQLEKSRLLSDRFSAERPKGSFSTLEIQRTEQGDSAMYLCASSPTDTGPQHFGDGTRLSIL.

This clonotype appeared many times. This chain joins TRBV28 and TRBJ1-6, with D possibly TRBD1 on 5 matching bases. V dropped 4 bases and J dropped 6 bases, with 13 bases sitting between them. Looked up from germline, CDR1 is MDHEN and CDR2 is SYDVKM. The CDR3 loop spans 15 amino acids. CDR3: CASSSLRGANSPLHF. CDR3 bases: TGTGCCAGCAGTTCCCTCCGGGGCGCTAATTCACCCCTCCACTTT.

This clonotype was seen repeatedly, ten times or more. The rearrangement uses TRBV20-1 and TRBJ2-4; D uncertain. In germline, CDR1 is DFQATT, CDR2 SNEGSKA (reference sequence). This CDR3 region has 15 residues. The V end lost 3 bases, the J end lost 0 bases, and 12 bases lay between the germline ends. DNA of the CDR3: TGCAGTGCTAGTGAGCCAGTACTAGCCAAAAACATTCAGTACTTC. This translates into CSASEPVLAKNIQYF.

This clonotype has a handful of counts. The V and J genes are TRBV29-1 and TRBJ2-5, with D unclear. Trimming removed 4 bases from V and 2 bases from J, with 11 bases in between. Germline CDR1 is SQVTM and CDR2 is ANQGSEA. CDR3 length equals 13 residues. The CDR3 coding sequence is TGCAGCGTTGGGTCGGCCTTACAAGAGACCCAGTACTTC. Translated: CSVGSALQETQYF.

This clonotype was counted many times. V usage is TRBV6-4 and J usage is TRBJ1-1; a possible D gene is TRBD1 (5 bases). V gave up 3 bases and J gave up 1 base, with 6 bases separating them. Germline V gene lookup returns CDR1 MRHNA and CDR2 SNTAGT. The CDR3 totals 13 residues. This CDR3 reads CASSDTGNTEAFF. CDR3 sequence (DNA): TGTGCCAGCAGTGATACAGGGAACACTGAAGCTTTCTTT.

This clonotype was seen repeatedly, ten times or more. V usage is TRBV5-1 and J usage is TRBJ2-1; D perhaps matches TRBD2 (5 bases). Trimming cost V 0 bases and J 6 bases, with 19 bases left between them. The CDR3 runs 17 residues. CDR1 and CDR2 (germline): SGHRS, YFSETQ. Written as DNA, the CDR3 is TGCGCCAGCAGCTTGGCTGGTAGCGCCTTTCCAGGCAATGAGCAGTTCTTC. The encoded protein is CASSLAGSAFPGNEQFF.

Many counts were recorded for this clonotype. A read error may account for a junction end that differs from germline. In nucleotides, the CDR3 is TGCAGTGCCAGAGAGGGGGCAGGGGCGACTAGCGGGAACGAGCAGTACTTC. Residues: CSAREGAGATSGNEQYF. The genes are TRBV20-1 and TRBJ2-7; 11 bases line up with TRBD2. The length of the CDR3 is 17 residues. The V gene's germline CDR1 is DFQATT and CDR2 SNEGSKA (reference sequence).

This clonotype has at least ten counts. V usage is TRBV20-1 and J usage is TRBJ2-1; 8 bases align to TRBD2. CDR1 and CDR2 (germline): DFQATT, SNEGSKA (reference sequence). With V trimmed by 2 bases and J by 10 bases, 7 bases remained unmatched. The CDR3 totals 13 residues. CDR3 nucleotides: TGCAGTGCTAGACCCCTGACTAGCGTGGAGCAGTTCTTC. Translating it yields CSARPLTSVEQFF.

This clonotype has at least ten counts. The chain recombines TRBV5-1 with TRBJ1-6, with D unclear. V was trimmed by 3 bases and J by 3 bases, leaving 7 bases between them. The CDR3 extends over 14 amino acids. Germline CDR1 and CDR2: SGHRS and YFSETQ. The CDR3 DNA reads TGCGCCAGCAGCTACGCCGACTATAATTCACCCCTCCACTTT. Its protein product is CASSYADYNSPLHF.

This clonotype occurred many times. This chain links TRBV20-1 with TRBJ1-1; TRBD1 matches 7 bases. The length of the CDR3 is 14 residues. Germline values: CDR1 DFQATT, CDR2 SNEGSKA (reference sequence). V was pared by 1 base and J by 8 bases, with 10 bases of the junction left unmatched. The CDR3 region has the DNA TGCAGTGCTAGAGGCTTCGGAGGGGGCGCCGAAGCTTTCTTT. Encoded protein: CSARGFGGGAEAFF.

This clonotype was observed at least ten times. The CDR3 reads CSASGGTGSKPLATNEKLFF. CDR3 coding DNA: TGCAGTGCTAGTGGCGGGACAGGGAGCAAGCCTCTTGCAACTAATGAAAAACTGTTTTTT. The rearrangement links TRBV20-1 to TRBJ1-4, with 9 bases that match TRBD1. V dropped 3 bases and J dropped 0; count of bases not matched to a gene: 17. The V gene's germline CDR1 is DFQATT and CDR2 SNEGSKA (reference sequence). The CDR3 has 20 residues.

This clonotype was seen many times. The rearrangement links TRBV7-2 to TRBJ2-1; the D is unclear. V was pared by 1 base and J by 8 bases, with 9 bases between. Germline loops: CDR1 SGHTA, CDR2 FQGNSA. The CDR3 sequence is 13 residues long. In nucleotides, the CDR3 is TGTGCCAGCAGCTTAGGTACCGTCTATGAGCAGTTCTTC. This sequence encodes CASSLGTVYEQFF.

This clonotype came up many times. This sequence joins TRBV10-3 and TRBJ2-1, with D possibly TRBD1 on 5 matching bases. The CDR3 has 17 amino acids. Germline loops: CDR1 ENHRY, CDR2 SYGVKD. V lost 3 bases and J 5 bases, leaving 20 bases between the germline ends. In DNA form, the CDR3 reads TGTGCCATCAGTGATTCATCTCAGGGCAATAGGGACAATGAGCAGTTCTTC. It translates to CAISDSSQGNRDNEQFF.

This clonotype has ten or more counts. This chain links TRBV11-2 with TRBJ2-3; D possibly corresponds to TRBD2 (5 bases). With 1 base removed from V and 2 bases from J, the gap between germline ends came to 10 bases. Germline CDR1 SGHAT, CDR2 FQNNGV. The CDR3 runs 15 residues. CDR3 region: CASSLGPGITDTQYF. In DNA, the CDR3 is TGTGCCAGCAGCTTAGGTCCCGGGATCACAGATACGCAGTATTTT.

The DNA of the CDR3 is TGTGCCAGTAGTAAGCCGACAGGGCTGGTTAATGAAAAACTGTTTTTT. Its protein product is CASSKPTGLVNEKLFF. The chain links TRBV19 to TRBJ1-4; 7 bases fit TRBD1. There are 16 residues in the CDR3. Germline CDR1 LNHDA, CDR2 SQIVND (reference sequence). With V trimmed by 4 bases and J by 4 bases, 9 bases remained unmatched.

This clonotype was seen ten or more times. This CDR3 is CSVENVGREDNEQFF. DNA for the CDR3: TGCAGCGTTGAAAATGTCGGGAGGGAAGACAATGAGCAGTTCTTC. The V call is TRBV29-1, the J call TRBJ2-1; 8 bases are shared with TRBD2. This CDR3 spans 15 amino acids. V lost 2 bases and J lost 5; bases outside the gene matches: 8. Germline CDR1 is SQVTM and CDR2 is ANQGSEA.

This clonotype was detected ten times or more. This rearrangement joins TRBV11-2 to TRBJ1-2; TRBD1 aligns across 7 bases. The CDR3 has 14 amino acids. Germline V gene sequence: CDR1 SGHAT, CDR2 FQNNGV. Trimming at V came to 5 bases and at J to 8 bases, leaving 11 bases not matched to a gene. The CDR3: CASSTPGGFWGYTF. In DNA, the CDR3 is TGTGCCAGCAGCACCCCAGGGGGGTTTTGGGGCTACACCTTC. The full variable domain, in which reference TRBV11-2 and TRBJ1-2 provide the parts outside the CDR3, is EAGVAQSPRYKIIEKRQSVAFWCNPISGHATLYWYQQILGQGPKLLIQFQNNGVVDDSQLPKDRFSAERLKGVDSTLKIQPAKLEDSAVYLCASSTPGGFWGYTFGSGTRLTVV.

This clonotype came up many times. The V call is TRBV28, the J call TRBJ2-5; 8 bases line up with TRBD1. Germline V CDR1 and CDR2: MDHEN, SYDVKM. The CDR3 runs to 15 residues. Trimming removed 4 bases from V and 5 bases from J; junction bases left unmatched: 9. CDR3 sequence: CASSSDRVGRETQYF. CDR3 nucleotide sequence: TGTGCCAGCAGTTCGGACAGGGTTGGTCGGGAGACCCAGTACTTC.

This clonotype was seen at least ten times. The chain joins TRBV20-1 to TRBJ2-5; TRBD1 is a possible D gene (6 bases). Germline V gene sequence: CDR1 DFQATT, CDR2 SNEGSKA (reference sequence). This CDR3 region has 13 residues. CDR3 protein: CSYAWDTQETQYF. CDR3 DNA sequence: TGCAGCTACGCTTGGGACACTCAAGAGACCCAGTACTTC.

There are many counts of this clonotype. This chain joins TRBV7-2 and TRBJ2-7, with 8 bases matching TRBD2. V lost 0 bases and J lost 6; bases outside the gene matches: 4. Germline lookup yields CDR1 SGHTA and CDR2 FQGNSA. CDR3 length: 14 amino acids. The CDR3 loop is CASSLAAGEREQYF. The CDR3 region has the DNA TGTGCCAGCAGCTTAGCAGCGGGAGAGCGCGAGCAGTACTTC. The full variable domain, its missing parts supplied by reference TRBV7-2 and TRBJ2-7, is GAGVSQSPSNKVTEKGKDVELRCDPISGHTALYWYRQSLGQGLEFLIYFQGNSAPDKSGLPSDRFSAERTGGSVSTLTIQRTQQEDSAVYLCASSLAAGEREQYFGPGTRLTVT.

This clonotype was counted at least ten times. The chain joins TRBV27 to TRBJ2-7; no firm D call. Germline V gene lookup returns CDR1 MNHEY and CDR2 SMNVEV (reference sequence). Trimming took 8 bases from V and 0 from J, leaving 14 bases between them. The CDR3 length is 14 residues. The DNA of the CDR3 is TGTGCCAGCGGCTTGGGTCATAGCTCCTACGAGCAGTACTTC. It encodes CASGLGHSSYEQYF.